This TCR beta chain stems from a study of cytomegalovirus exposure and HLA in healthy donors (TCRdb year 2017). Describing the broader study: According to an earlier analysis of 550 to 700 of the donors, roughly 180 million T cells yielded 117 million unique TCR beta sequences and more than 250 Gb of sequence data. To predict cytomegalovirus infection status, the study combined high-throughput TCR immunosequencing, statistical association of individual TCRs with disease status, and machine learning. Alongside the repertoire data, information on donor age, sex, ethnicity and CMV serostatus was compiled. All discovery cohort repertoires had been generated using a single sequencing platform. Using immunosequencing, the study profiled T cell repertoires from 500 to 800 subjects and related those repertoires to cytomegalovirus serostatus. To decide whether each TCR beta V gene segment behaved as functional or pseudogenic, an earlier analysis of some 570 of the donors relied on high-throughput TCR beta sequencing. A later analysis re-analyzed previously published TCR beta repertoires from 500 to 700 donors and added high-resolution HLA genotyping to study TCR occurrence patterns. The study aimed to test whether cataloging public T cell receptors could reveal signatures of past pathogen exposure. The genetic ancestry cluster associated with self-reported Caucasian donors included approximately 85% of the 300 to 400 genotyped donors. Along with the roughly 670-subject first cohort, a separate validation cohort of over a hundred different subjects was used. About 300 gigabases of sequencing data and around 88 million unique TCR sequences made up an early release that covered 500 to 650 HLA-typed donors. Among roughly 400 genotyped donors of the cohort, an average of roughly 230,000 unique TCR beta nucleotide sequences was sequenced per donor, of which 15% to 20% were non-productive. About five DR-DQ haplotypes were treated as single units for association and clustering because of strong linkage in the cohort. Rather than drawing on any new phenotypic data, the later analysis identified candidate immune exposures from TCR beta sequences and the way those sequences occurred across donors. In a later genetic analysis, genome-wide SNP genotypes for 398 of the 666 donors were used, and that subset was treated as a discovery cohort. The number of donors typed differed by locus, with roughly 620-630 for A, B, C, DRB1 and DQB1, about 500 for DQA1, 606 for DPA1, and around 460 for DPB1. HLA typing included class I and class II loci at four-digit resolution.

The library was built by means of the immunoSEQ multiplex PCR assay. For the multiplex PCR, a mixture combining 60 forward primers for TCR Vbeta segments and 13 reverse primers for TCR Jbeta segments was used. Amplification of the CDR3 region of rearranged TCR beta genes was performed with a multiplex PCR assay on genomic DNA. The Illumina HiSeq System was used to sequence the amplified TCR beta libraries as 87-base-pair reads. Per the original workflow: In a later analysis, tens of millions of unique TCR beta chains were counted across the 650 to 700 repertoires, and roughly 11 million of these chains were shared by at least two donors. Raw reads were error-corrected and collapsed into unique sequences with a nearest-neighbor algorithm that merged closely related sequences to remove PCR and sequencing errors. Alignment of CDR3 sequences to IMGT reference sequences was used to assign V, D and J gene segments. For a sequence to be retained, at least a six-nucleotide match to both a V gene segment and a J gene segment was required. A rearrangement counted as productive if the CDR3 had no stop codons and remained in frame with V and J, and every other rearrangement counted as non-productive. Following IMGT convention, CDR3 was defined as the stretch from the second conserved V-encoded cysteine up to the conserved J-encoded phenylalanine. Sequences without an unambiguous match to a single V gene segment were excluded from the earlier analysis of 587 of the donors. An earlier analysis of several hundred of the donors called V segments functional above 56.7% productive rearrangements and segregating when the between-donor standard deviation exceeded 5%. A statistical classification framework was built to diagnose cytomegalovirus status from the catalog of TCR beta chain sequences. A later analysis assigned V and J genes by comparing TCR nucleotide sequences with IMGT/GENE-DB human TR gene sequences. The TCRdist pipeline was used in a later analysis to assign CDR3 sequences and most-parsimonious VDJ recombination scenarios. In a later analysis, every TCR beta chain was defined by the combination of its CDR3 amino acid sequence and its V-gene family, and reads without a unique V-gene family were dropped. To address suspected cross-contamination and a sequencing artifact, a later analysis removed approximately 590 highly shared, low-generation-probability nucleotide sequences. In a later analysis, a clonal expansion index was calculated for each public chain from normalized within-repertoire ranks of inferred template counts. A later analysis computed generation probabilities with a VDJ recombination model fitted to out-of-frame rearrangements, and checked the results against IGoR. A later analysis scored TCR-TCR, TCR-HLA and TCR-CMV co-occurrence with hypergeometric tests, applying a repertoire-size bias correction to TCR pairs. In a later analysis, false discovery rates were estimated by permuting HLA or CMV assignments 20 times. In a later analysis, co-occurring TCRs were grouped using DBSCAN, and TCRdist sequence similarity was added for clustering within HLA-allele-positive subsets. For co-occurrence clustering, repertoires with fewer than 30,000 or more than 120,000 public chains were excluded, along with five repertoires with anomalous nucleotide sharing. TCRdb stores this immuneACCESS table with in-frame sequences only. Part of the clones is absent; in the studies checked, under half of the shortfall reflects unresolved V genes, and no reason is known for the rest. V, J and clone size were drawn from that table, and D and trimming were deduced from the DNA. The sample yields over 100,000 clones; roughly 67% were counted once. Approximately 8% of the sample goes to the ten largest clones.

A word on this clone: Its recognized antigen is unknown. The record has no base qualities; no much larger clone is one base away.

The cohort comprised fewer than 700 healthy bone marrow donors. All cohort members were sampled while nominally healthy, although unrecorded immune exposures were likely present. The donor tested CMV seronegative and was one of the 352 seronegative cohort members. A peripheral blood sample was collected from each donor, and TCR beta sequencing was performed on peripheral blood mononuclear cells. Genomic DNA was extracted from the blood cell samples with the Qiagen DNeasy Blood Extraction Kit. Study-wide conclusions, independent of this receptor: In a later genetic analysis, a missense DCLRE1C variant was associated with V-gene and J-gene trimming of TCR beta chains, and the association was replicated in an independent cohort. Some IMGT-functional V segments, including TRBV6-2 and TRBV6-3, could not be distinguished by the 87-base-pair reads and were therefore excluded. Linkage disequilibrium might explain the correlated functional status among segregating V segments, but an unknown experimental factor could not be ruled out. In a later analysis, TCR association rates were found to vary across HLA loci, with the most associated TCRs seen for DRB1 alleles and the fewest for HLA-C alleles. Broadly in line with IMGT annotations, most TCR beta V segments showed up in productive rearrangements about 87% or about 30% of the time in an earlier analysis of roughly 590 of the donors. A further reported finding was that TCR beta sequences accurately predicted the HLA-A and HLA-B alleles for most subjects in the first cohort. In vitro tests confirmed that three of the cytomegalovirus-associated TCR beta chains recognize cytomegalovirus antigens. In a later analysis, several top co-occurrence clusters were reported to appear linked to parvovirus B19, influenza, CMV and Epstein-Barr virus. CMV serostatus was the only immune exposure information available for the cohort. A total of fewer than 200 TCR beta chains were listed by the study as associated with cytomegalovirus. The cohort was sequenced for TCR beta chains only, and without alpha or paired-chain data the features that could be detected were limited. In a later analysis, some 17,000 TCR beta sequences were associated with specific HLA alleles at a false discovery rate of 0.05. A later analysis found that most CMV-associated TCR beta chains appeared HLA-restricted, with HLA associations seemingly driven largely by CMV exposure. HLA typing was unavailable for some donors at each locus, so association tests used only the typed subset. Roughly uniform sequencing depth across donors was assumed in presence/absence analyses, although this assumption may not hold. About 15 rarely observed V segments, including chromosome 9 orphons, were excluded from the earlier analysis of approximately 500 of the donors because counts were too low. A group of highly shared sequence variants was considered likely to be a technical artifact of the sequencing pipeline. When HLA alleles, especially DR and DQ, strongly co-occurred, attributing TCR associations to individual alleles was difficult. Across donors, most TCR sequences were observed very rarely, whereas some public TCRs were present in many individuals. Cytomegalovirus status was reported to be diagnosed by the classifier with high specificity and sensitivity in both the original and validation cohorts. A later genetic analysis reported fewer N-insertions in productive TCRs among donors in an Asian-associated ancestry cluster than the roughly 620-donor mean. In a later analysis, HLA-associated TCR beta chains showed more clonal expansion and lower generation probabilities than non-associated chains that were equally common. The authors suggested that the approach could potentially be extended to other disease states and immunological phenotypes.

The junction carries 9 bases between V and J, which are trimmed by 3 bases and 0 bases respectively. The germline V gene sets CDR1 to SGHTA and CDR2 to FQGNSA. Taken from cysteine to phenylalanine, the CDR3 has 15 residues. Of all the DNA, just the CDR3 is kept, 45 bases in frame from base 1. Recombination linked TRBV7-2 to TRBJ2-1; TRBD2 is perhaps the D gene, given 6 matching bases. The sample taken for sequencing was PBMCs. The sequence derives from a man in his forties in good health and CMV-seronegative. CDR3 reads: CASSLATSSYNEQFF. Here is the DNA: TGTGCCAGCAGCTTGGCGACTAGCTCCTACAATGAGCAGTTCTTC.